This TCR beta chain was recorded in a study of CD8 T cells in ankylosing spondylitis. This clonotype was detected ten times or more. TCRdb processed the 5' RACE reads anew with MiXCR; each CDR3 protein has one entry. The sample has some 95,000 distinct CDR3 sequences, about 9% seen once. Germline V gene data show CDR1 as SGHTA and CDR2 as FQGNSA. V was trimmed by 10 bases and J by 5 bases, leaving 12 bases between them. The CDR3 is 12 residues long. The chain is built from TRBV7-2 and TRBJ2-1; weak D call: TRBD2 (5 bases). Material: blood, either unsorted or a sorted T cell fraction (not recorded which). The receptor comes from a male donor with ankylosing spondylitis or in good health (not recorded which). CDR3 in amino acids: CATPSGNNEQFF. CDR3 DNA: TGTGCCACCCCGTCGGGGAACAATGAGCAGTTCTTC.